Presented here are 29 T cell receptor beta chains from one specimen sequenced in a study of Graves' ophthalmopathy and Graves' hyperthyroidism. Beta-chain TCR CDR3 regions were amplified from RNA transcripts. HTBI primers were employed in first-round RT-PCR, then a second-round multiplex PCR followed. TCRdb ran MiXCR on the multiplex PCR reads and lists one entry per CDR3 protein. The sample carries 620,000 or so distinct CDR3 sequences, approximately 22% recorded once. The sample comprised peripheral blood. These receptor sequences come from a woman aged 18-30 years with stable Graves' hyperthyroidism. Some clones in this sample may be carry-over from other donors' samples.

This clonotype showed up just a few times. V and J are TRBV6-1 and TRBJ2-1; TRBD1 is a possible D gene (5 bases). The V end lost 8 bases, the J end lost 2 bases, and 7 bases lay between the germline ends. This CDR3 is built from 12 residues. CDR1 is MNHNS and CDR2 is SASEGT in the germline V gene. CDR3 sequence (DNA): TGTGCCAGCCGACAGACCTACAATGAGCAGTTCTTC. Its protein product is CASRQTYNEQFF.

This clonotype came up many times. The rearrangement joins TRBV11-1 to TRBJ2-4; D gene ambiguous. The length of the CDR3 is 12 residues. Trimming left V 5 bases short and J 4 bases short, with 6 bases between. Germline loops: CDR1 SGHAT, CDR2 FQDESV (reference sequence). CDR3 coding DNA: TGTGCCAGCAGCCGCCTGAAAAACATTCAGTACTTC. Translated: CASSRLKNIQYF.

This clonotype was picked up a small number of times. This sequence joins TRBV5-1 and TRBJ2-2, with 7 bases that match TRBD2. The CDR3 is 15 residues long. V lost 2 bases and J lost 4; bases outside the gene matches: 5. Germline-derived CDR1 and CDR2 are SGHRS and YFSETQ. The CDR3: CASSLASGGTGELFF. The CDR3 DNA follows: TGCGCCAGCAGCTTAGCGTCGGGGGGCACCGGGGAGCTGTTTTTT.

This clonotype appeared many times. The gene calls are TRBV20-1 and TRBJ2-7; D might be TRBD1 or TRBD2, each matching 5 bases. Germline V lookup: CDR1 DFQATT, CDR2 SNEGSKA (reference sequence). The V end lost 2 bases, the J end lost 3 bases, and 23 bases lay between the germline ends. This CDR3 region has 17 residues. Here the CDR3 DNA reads TGCAGTGCTAGACACCCTAACGGGACCCAAGGTCACTACGAGCAGTACTTC. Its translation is CSARHPNGTQGHYEQYF.

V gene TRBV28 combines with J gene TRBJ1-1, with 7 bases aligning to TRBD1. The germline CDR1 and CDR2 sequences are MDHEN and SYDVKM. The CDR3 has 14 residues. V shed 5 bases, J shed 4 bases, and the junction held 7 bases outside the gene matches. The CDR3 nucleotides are TGTGCCAGCAGTGGGGGGACAGAGGGCACTGAAGCTTTCTTT. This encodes CASSGGTEGTEAFF.

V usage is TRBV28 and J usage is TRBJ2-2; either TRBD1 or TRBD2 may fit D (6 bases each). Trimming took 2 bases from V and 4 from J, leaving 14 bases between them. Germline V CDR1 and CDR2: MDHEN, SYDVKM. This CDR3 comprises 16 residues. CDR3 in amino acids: CASSLPGGAGTGELFF. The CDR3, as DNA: TGTGCCAGCAGTTTACCCGGGGGCGCGGGCACCGGGGAGCTGTTTTTT.

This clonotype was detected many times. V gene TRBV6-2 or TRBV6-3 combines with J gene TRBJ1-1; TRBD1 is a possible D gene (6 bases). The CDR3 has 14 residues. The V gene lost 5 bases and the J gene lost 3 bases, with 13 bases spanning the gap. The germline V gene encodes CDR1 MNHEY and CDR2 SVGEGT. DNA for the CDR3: TGTGCCAGCAGTCACAGGGTGGGCGACACTGAAGCTTTCTTT. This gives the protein CASSHRVGDTEAFF.

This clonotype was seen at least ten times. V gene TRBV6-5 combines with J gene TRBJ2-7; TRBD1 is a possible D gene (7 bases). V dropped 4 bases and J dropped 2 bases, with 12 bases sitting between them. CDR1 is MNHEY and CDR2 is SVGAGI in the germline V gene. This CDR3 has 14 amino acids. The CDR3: CASSWRGRPYEQYF. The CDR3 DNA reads TGTGCCAGCAGTTGGAGGGGGCGTCCCTACGAGCAGTACTTC.

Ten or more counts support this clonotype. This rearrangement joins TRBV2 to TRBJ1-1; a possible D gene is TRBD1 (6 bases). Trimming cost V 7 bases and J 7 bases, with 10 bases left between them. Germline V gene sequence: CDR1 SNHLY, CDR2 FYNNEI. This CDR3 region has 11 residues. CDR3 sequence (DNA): TGTGCCAGCAAGGGGGGTAATGAAGCTTTCTTT. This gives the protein CASKGGNEAFF.

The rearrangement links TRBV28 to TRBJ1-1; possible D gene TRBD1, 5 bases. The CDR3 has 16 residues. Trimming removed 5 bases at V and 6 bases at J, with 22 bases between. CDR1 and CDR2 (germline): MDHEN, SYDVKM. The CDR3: CASSLPHKGAHAEAFF. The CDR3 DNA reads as TGTGCCAGCAGTCTCCCACACAAAGGGGCACACGCTGAAGCTTTCTTT.

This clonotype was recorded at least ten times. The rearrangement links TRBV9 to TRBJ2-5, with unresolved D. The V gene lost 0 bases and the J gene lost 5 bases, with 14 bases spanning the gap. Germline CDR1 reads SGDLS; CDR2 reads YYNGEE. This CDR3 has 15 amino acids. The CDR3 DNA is TGTGCCAGCAGCGTAGAAGCAGGCTTGGAGGAGACCCAGTACTTC. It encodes CASSVEAGLEETQYF. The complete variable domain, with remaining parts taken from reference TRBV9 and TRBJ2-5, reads DSGVTQTPKHLITATGQRVTLRCSPRSGDLSVYWYQQSLDQGLQFLIQYYNGEERAKGNILERFSAQQFPDLHSELNLSSLELGDSALYFCASSVEAGLEETQYFGPGTRLLVL.

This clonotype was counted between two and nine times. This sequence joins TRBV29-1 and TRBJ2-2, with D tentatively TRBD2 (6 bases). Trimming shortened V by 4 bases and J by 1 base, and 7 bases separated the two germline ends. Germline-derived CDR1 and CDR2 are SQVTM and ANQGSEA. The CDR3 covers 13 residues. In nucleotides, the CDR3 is TGCAGCGTTGGGACTATGAACACCGGGGAGCTGTTTTTT. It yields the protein CSVGTMNTGELFF.

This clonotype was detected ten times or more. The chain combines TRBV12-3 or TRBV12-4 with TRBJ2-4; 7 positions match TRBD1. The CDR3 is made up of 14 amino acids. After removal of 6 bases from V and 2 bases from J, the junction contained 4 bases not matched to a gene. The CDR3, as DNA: TGTGCCAGCAGCCCGACAGGGACCAAAAACATTCAGTACTTC. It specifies CASSPTGTKNIQYF.

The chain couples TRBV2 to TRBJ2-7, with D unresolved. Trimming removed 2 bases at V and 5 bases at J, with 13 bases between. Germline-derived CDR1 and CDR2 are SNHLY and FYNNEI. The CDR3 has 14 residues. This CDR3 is CASSERARRHEQYF. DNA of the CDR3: TGTGCCAGCAGTGAAAGGGCTAGGCGGCACGAGCAGTACTTC.

The CDR3 DNA reads TGTGCCAGCAGGCTAGGGGGTTTCCCAGATACGCAGTATTTT. Its protein is CASRLGGFPDTQYF. V gene TRBV27 combines with J gene TRBJ2-3; the D gene is possibly TRBD1 (6 bases). Between the trimmed V and J ends, which lost 6 bases and 4 bases, there was a span of 14 bases. Germline loops: CDR1 MNHEY, CDR2 SMNVEV (reference sequence). This CDR3 spans 14 amino acids.

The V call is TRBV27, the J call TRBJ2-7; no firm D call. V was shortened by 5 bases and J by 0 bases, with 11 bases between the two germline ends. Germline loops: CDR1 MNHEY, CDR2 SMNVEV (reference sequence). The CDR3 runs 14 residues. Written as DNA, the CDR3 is TGTGCCAGCAGTCCCTATACCGTCTCCTACGAGCAGTACTTC. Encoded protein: CASSPYTVSYEQYF.

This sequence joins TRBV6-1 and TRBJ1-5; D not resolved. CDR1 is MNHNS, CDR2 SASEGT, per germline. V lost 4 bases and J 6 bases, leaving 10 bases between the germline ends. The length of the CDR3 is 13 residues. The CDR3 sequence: CASSGVSRQPQHF. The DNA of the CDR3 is TGTGCCAGCAGTGGAGTAAGCCGTCAGCCCCAGCATTTT.

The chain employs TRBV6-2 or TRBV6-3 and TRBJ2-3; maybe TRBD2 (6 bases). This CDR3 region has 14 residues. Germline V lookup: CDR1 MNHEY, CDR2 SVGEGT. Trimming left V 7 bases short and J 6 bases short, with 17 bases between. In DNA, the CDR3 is TGTGCCAGCACTCGCCTCACTAGCCCGGATACGCAGTATTTT. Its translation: CASTRLTSPDTQYF.

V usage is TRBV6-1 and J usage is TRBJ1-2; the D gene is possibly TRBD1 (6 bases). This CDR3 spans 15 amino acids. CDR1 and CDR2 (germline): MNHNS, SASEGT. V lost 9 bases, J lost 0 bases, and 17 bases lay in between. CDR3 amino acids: CASFYGTHSNYGYTF. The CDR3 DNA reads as TGTGCCAGTTTTTACGGGACACACTCTAACTATGGCTACACCTTC.

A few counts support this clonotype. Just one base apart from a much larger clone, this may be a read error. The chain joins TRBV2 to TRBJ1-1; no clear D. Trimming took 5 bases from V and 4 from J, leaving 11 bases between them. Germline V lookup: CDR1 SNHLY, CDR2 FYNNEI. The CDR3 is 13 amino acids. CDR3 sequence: CASSIGWSTEAFF. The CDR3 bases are TGTGCCAGCAGTATAGGGTGGAGCACTGAAGCTTTCTTT. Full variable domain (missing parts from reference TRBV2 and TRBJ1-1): EPEVTQTPSHQVTQMGQEVILRCVPISNHLYFYWYRQILGQKVEFLVSFYNNEISEKSEIFDDQFSVERPDGSNFTLKIRSTKLEDSAMYFCASSIGWSTEAFFGQGTRLTVV.

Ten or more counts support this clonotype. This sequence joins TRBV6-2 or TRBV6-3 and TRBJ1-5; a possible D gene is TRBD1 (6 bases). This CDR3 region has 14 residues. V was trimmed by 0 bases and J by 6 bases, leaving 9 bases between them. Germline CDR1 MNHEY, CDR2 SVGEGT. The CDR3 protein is CASSYSQGLQPQHF. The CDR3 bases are TGTGCCAGCAGTTACTCCCAGGGGCTTCAGCCCCAGCATTTT.

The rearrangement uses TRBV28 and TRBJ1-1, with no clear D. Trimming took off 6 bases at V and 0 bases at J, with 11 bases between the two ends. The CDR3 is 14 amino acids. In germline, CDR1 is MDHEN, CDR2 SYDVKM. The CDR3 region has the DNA TGTGCCAGCAGGCCTCTACAGCTGAACACTGAAGCTTTCTTT. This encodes CASRPLQLNTEAFF.

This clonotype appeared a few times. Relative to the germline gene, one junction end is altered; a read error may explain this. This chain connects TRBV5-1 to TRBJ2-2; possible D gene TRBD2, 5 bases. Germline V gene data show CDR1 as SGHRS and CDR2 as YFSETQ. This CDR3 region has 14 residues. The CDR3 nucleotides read TGCGCCAGCAGCTTGAACGGGAACACCGGGGAGCTGTGTTTT. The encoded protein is CASSLNGNTGELCF.

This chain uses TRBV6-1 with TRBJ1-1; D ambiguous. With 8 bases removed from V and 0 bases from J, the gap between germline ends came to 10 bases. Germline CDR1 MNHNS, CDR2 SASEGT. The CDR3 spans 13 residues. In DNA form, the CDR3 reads TGTGCCAGCGCCCCGAAAATGAACACTGAAGCTTTCTTT. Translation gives CASAPKMNTEAFF.

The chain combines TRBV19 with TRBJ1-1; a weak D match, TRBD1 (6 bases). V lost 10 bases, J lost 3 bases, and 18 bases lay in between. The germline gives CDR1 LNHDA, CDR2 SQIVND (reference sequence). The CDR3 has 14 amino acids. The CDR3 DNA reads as TGTGCCACTCAAGCCCAGGGGAGGGACACTGAAGCTTTCTTT. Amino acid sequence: CATQAQGRDTEAFF.

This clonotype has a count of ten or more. Here the CDR3 DNA reads TGTGCCTGGAAGGGGGGCGCCGAGCAGTACTTC. Residues: CAWKGGAEQYF. V gene TRBV30 combines with J gene TRBJ2-7, with D perhaps matching TRBD1 or TRBD2 (6 bases each). The CDR3 totals 11 residues. Germline V CDR1 and CDR2: GTSNPN, SVGIG (reference sequence). Trimming stripped 4 bases from V and 6 bases from J, with 10 bases between. The entire variable domain, with the rest obtained from reference TRBV30 and TRBJ2-7, is as follows: SQTIHQWPATLVQPVGSPLSLECTVEGTSNPNLYWYRQAAGRGLQLLFYSVGIGQISSEVPQNLSASRPQDRQFILSSKKLLLSDSGFYLCAWKGGAEQYFGPGTRLTVT.

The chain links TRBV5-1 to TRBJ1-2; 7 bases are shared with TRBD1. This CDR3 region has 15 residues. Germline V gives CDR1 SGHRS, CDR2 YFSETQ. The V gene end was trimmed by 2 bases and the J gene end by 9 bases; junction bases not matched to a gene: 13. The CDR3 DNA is TGCGCCAGCAGCTTTACGGGACAGAATCTTATGAGCTACACCTTC. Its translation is CASSFTGQNLMSYTF.

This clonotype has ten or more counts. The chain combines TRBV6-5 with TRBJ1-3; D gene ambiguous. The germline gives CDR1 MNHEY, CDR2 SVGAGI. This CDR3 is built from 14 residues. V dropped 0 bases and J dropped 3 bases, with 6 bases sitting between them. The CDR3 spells CASSYSAVGNTIYF. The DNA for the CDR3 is TGTGCCAGCAGTTACTCGGCCGTTGGAAACACCATATATTTT.

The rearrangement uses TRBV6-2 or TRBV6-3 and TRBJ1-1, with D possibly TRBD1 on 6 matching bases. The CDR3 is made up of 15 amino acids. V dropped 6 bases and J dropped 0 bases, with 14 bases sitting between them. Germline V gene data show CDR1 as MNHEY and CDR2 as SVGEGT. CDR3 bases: TGTGCCAGCAGATTGGACGGGGACATGAACACTGAAGCTTTCTTT. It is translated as CASRLDGDMNTEAFF.